Below, 14 T cell receptor beta chains from the same sample are listed, as sequenced in a study of early T cells in non-severe SARS-CoV-2 infection. MiXCR was run by TCRdb on the 5' RACE reads, yielding one entry per CDR3 protein. The sample gives about 22,000 distinct CDR3 sequences, 3% to 4% of which show up once; roughly 5.5% is in the top ten. Sequenced input: whole blood. Receptors originate from an adult who was a healthcare worker with PCR-confirmed SARS-CoV-2 infection or an uninfected control (not recorded which).

This clonotype is deemed medium-sized. The chain couples TRBV5-1 to TRBJ1-2, with D perhaps matching TRBD1 (6 bases). Germline V gene sequence: CDR1 SGHRS, CDR2 YFSETQ. The CDR3 sequence is 13 residues long. Trimming removed 3 bases from V and 1 base from J, with 7 bases in between. This chain's CDR3 is CASSWTDNYGYTF. The CDR3 DNA is TGCGCCAGCAGCTGGACAGATAACTATGGCTACACCTTC.

This clonotype was detected ten times or more. The genes are TRBV4-3 and TRBJ2-2, with TRBD2 matching 7 bases. CDR1 and CDR2 from the germline V gene are LGHNA and YSLEER. The CDR3 spans 16 residues. V was clipped by 4 bases and J by 1 base; unmatched bases: 6. The CDR3 DNA is TGCGCCAGCAGCCCAGGCGGGGGAGTGAACACCGGGGAGCTGTTTTTT. This codes for CASSPGGGVNTGELFF.

At least ten counts were recorded for this clonotype. The chain is built from TRBV29-1 and TRBJ2-1; 10 bases agree with TRBD2. The CDR3 spans 17 residues. The germline V gene encodes CDR1 SQVTM and CDR2 ANQGSEA. The junction had 9 bases not matched to a gene; V was cut back by 4 bases and J by 0 bases. The CDR3 DNA follows: TGCAGCGTTGTGAACCTGCCTAGCGGGAGCTCCTACAATGAGCAGTTCTTC. Translated, it gives CSVVNLPSGSSYNEQFF.

The chain couples TRBV7-3 to TRBJ2-2; D gene unclear. Trimming stripped 5 bases from V and 0 bases from J, with 13 bases between. The CDR3 covers 16 residues. Germline values: CDR1 SGHTA, CDR2 FQGTGA. The CDR3 loop is CASSEFPDTNTGELFF. The CDR3 nucleotides are TGTGCCAGCAGCGAATTCCCTGACACGAACACCGGGGAGCTGTTTTTT.

This clonotype was seen many times. V and J are TRBV14 and TRBJ2-1; a weak D match, TRBD2 (5 bases). Trimming removed 6 bases at V and 3 bases at J, with 15 bases between. The CDR3 has 15 residues. Looked up from germline, CDR1 is SGHDN and CDR2 is FVKESK. CDR3 region: CASSQFAGFYNEQFF. CDR3 nucleotides: TGTGCCAGCAGTCAATTCGCGGGCTTCTACAATGAGCAGTTCTTC.

This clonotype was picked up many times. The chain joins TRBV7-9 to TRBJ1-1; 7 nucleotides agree with TRBD1. V trimming: 5 bases; J trimming: 5 bases; junction bases outside the gene matches: 8. Germline CDR1 is SEHNR and CDR2 is FQNEAQ (reference sequence). This CDR3 has 14 residues. CDR3 protein: CASSILQGNTEAFF. The CDR3 nucleotides are TGTGCCAGCAGCATTCTACAGGGGAATACTGAAGCTTTCTTT.

This clonotype was picked up a small number of times. The chain has TRBV9 and TRBJ2-2; tentatively, D is TRBD1 or TRBD2 (6 bases each). Germline CDR1 SGDLS, CDR2 YYNGEE. CDR3 size: 15 residues. Deletions cut 10 bases from V and 6 bases from J, with 22 bases between. CDR3 in DNA: TGTGCCTCCTCCCCCGGGGGCGAAGGGGCCGGGGAGCTGTTTTTT. Its translation: CASSPGGEGAGELFF.

This clonotype appeared once. This chain joins TRBV28 and TRBJ2-3; D might be TRBD1 (6 bases). V was shortened by 10 bases and J by 2 bases, with 13 bases between the two germline ends. The CDR3 is 13 residues long. The V gene's germline CDR1 is MDHEN and CDR2 SYDVKM. CDR3 nucleotides: TGTGCCACCGGGACACCTGCCACAGATACGCAGTATTTT. Protein: CATGTPATDTQYF.

This clonotype was found many times. This chain uses TRBV6-5 with TRBJ2-7; 7 nucleotides align to TRBD2. Unmatched junction bases numbered 13, after V lost 5 bases and J lost 6 bases. The CDR3 totals 15 residues. Germline V gene sequence: CDR1 MNHEY, CDR2 SVGAGI. The CDR3 region is CASSARVGGPVEQYF. The CDR3 nucleotides read TGTGCCAGCAGTGCCAGGGTGGGAGGGCCGGTCGAGCAGTACTTC.

This clonotype was observed at least ten times. This chain joins TRBV4-1 and TRBJ2-1, with D maybe TRBD2 (6 bases). The ends were cut back, 7 bases at V and 8 bases at J, with 27 bases in the middle. This CDR3 spans 17 amino acids. Germline V gives CDR1 MGHRA, CDR2 YSYEKL. CDR3 residues: CASTHSVGGINQDEQFF. The CDR3 region has the DNA TGCGCCAGCACACATAGCGTTGGCGGGATCAACCAGGATGAGCAGTTCTTC.

This clonotype occurred many times. The chain combines TRBV28 with TRBJ1-3; TRBD1 aligns across 11 bases. V shed 8 bases and J 4 bases; nucleotides not matched to a gene: 10. Germline CDR1 is MDHEN and CDR2 is SYDVKM. The CDR3 sequence is 16 residues long. In DNA form, the CDR3 reads TGTGCCAGCCTCAGGACAGGGGGCATTAACGGAAACACCATATATTTT. Translated: CASLRTGGINGNTIYF.

This clonotype was detected ten times or more. This chain joins TRBV12-3 or TRBV12-4 and TRBJ1-5, with a possible D match to TRBD1 (5 bases). This CDR3 spans 16 amino acids. V dropped 3 bases and J dropped 6 bases, with 18 bases sitting between them. In DNA form, the CDR3 reads TGTGCCAGCAGTTTTAAAGTGGCGGGGGTAGGTCAGCCCCAGCATTTT. Its translation is CASSFKVAGVGQPQHF.

This clonotype came up many times. CDR3 sequence reads: CASSLGQYYEQYF. DNA of the CDR3: TGTGCCAGCAGCTTGGGACAGTACTACGAGCAGTACTTC. The chain carries TRBV27 and TRBJ2-7; 7 positions agree with TRBD1. CDR3 size: 13 residues. Germline V gene data show CDR1 as MNHEY and CDR2 as SMNVEV (reference sequence). Trimming removed 6 bases from V and 3 bases from J; junction bases left unmatched: 5.

By frequency in the sample, this clonotype is medium-sized. CDR3 coding DNA: TGCAGCGTTGGTGACAGGGGAGGAACCGGGGAGCTGTTTTTT. It encodes CSVGDRGGTGELFF. The chain joins TRBV29-1 to TRBJ2-2, with TRBD1 matching over 8 bases. The CDR3 consists of 14 residues. The germline V gene encodes CDR1 SQVTM and CDR2 ANQGSEA. Trimming cost V 4 bases and J 5 bases; bases outside gene matches: 6.